This T cell receptor (beta chain) was retrieved from a study of blood T cells in healthy people across ages. Study context: T cells yielded about one barcoded beta molecule per two cells through template switching.

Study-wide results and limits: Greater diversity and more naive CD4+ cells were seen in long-lived donors than in aged donors. The donors' CMV status was not determined, possibly confounding changes in expanded clonotypes.

This CDR3 is built from 14 residues. The germline V and J ends were trimmed by 1 base and 3 bases, with 6 bases remaining between them. CDR1 LGHNA and CDR2 YSLEER come from the germline V gene. As regards this clonotype: Its antigen is unknown.

Using a J-beta primer mix together with a sample-barcoded 5' primer, a second PCR was run for roughly 6 to 11 cycles. A tag from a template-switch adaptor with 12 random nucleotides marked each cDNA molecule. MiXCR was run by TCRdb on the 5' RACE reads, yielding one entry per CDR3 protein. The repertoire holds hundreds of thousands of distinct CDR3 sequences, with 45% to 50% as singletons. V usage is TRBV4-3 and J usage is TRBJ2-2; possible D gene TRBD2, 5 bases. What was sequenced was blood. The receptor was derived from a man aged 25-40 years in good health. The CDR3 is CASSQGGDTGELFF. The CDR3 DNA reads TGCGCCAGCAGCCAAGGGGGAGACACCGGGGAGCTGTTTTTT.